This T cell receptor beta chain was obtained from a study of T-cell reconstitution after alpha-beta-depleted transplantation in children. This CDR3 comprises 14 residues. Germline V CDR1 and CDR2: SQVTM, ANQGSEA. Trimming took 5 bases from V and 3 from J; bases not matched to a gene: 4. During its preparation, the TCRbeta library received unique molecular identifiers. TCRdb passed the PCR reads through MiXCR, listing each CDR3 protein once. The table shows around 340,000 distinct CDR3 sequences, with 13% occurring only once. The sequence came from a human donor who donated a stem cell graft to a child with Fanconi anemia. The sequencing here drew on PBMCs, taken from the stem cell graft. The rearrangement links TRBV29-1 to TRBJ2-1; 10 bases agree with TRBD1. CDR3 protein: CSVRRTGGYNEQFF. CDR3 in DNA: TGCAGCGTTAGGAGGACAGGGGGCTACAATGAGCAGTTCTTC.